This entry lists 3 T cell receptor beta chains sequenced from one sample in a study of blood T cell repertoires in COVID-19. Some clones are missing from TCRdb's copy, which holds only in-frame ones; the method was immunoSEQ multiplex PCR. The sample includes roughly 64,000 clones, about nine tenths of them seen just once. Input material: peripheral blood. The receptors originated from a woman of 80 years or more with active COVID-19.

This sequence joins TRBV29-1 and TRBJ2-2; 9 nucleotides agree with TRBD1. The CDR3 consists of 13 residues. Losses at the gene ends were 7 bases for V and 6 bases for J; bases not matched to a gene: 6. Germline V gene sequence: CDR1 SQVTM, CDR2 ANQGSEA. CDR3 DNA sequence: TGCAGCGGCGGACAGGGGCGGGCCGGGGAGCTGTTTTTT. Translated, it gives CSGGQGRAGELFF.

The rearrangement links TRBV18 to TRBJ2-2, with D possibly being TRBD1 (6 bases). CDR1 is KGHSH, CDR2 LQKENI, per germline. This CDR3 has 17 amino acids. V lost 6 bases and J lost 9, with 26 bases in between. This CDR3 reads CASSQTVGTATGRELFF. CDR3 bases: TGTGCCAGCTCGCAAACCGTAGGGACGGCCACAGGGCGGGAGCTGTTTTTT.

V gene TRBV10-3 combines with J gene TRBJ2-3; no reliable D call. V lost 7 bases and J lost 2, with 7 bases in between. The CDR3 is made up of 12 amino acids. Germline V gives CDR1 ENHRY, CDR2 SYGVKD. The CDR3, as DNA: TGTGCCATCAAGAGTGACACAGATACGCAGTATTTT. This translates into CAIKSDTDTQYF.